This T cell receptor (beta chain) was captured by sequencing in a study of blood T cell repertoires in COVID-19. Across the study: Sites across the United States, Italy and Spain contributed samples from acute and convalescent COVID-19. The cDNA or gDNA used as material had been derived from T cells, B-cell-depleted T cells, or PBMCs.

This CDR3 has 14 residues. The V end lost 5 bases, the J end lost 6 bases, and 14 bases lay between the germline ends. The germline V gene encodes CDR1 LNHDA and CDR2 SQIVND (reference sequence). Individuals aged about 18 to 95 years were recruited from fewer than 25 US areas. Per the original data handling: Reference gene primers were amplified, and this amplification served to estimate nucleated cell counts. The assay was immunoSEQ multiplex PCR, and TCRdb's table has in-frame clones only and misses some. V and J calls and clone size come straight from that table; D and trimming were deduced from the DNA. Of approximately 440,000 clones in the sample, about 92% were seen once.

Sequenced: PBMCs or T cells enriched from blood (not recorded which). The chain recombines TRBV19 with TRBJ1-5; TRBD1 is a possible D gene (5 bases). The sequence was obtained from a young man who had recovered from COVID-19. CDR3 in amino acids: CASSAPGMGQPQHF. The CDR3 nucleotides are TGTGCCAGTAGTGCCCCAGGGATGGGTCAGCCCCAGCATTTT.